Given below is one TCR beta chain in context. The assay used was immunoSEQ (version v3.0), run at survey level. The table came from immunoSEQ multiplex PCR; TCRdb's copy has only in-frame clones and leaves some out. The sample carries 20,000 to 30,000 clones, 81% recorded once. This entry belongs to a study of long-term antiretroviral therapy in people with HIV. The V end was cut by 1 base, the J end by 9 bases, with 10 bases between. The CDR3 has 13 residues. CDR1 SGHVS and CDR2 FNYEAQ come from the germline V gene. The TCR sequence derives from a man under 40 with HIV. This material consisted of unsorted PBMCs, taken 4.4 years after starting antiretroviral therapy. This chain connects TRBV7-6 to TRBJ2-1; D remains unclear. For the CDR3, the DNA is TGTGCCAGCAGCTTAGGCCCAGCCGGTGAGCAGTTCTTC. Its translation is CASSLGPAGEQFF.